This entry lists 14 T cell receptor beta chains sequenced from one sample in a study of metastatic and nonmetastatic thyroid tumors. Every patient was untreated before thyroid surgery. TCRdb reanalyzed the PCR reads via MiXCR. The sample yields 43,000 or so clones, approximately 26% seen once. The sequenced material came from blood. Receptors originate from a male donor with papillary thyroid cancer or a benign thyroid nodule (not recorded which). Some clones in this sample may be carry-over from other donors' samples.

This clone was picked up many times. The chain employs TRBV2 and TRBJ2-7; D perhaps matches TRBD2 (5 bases). Germline V gene lookup returns CDR1 SNHLY and CDR2 FYNNEI. CDR3 size: 13 residues. Trimming took 10 bases from V and 0 from J, leaving 13 bases between them. In nucleotides, the CDR3 is TGTGCCACCCGTTTGGGGAGCTCCTACGAGCAGTACTTC. This gives the protein CATRLGSSYEQYF.

This clone was seen repeatedly, ten times or more. The V call is TRBV28, the J call TRBJ2-4; 10 bases map to TRBD2. From germline, CDR1 is MDHEN and CDR2 SYDVKM. V lost 7 bases and J lost 4; bases outside the gene matches: 4. The CDR3 consists of 14 residues. The CDR3 bases are TGTGCCAGCACGTCACTAGCGGGAAAAAACATTCAGTACTTC. Protein product: CASTSLAGKNIQYF.

There are many counts of this clone. The chain couples TRBV20-1 to TRBJ2-5; D is possibly TRBD1 (6 bases). CDR1 is DFQATT, CDR2 SNEGSKA, per germline (reference sequence). CDR3 length: 14 residues. V lost 6 bases, J lost 0 bases, and 14 bases lay in between. The CDR3 is CSAELGQHQETQYF. In DNA, the CDR3 is TGCAGTGCCGAACTAGGACAGCACCAAGAGACCCAGTACTTC.

The gene calls are TRBV14 and TRBJ1-6; TRBD1 agrees at 11 bases. Losses at the gene ends were 4 bases for V and 10 bases for J; bases not matched to a gene: 3. The CDR3 is 14 residues long. CDR1 is SGHDN, CDR2 FVKESK, per germline. In nucleotides, the CDR3 is TGTGCCAGCAGCCCGGACAGGGGGCGATCACCCCTCCACTTT. It translates to CASSPDRGRSPLHF.

As regards this clone: With a much larger clone just one base away, this may be a read error. Other DNA sequences in this sample translate to the same CDR3. This chain links TRBV2 with TRBJ1-4; D gene ambiguous. Germline-derived CDR1 and CDR2 are SNHLY and FYNNEI. This CDR3 comprises 14 residues. CDR3 protein: CATKRVGLDEKLFF. The DNA for the CDR3 is TGCGCCACCAAACGGGTAGGGTTAGATGAAAAACTGTTTTTT.

This sequence joins TRBV4-3 and TRBJ2-2, with a tentative D call TRBD2 (6 bases). Germline V gives CDR1 LGHNA, CDR2 YSLEER. Trimming took 0 bases from V and 3 from J, leaving 11 bases between them. The CDR3 covers 16 residues. This chain's CDR3 is CASSQEREAYTGELFF. CDR3 DNA: TGCGCCAGCAGCCAAGAGAGGGAGGCGTACACCGGGGAGCTGTTTTTT.

This clone was observed many times. The chain is built from TRBV19 and TRBJ2-3; possibly TRBD2 for D (5 bases). The V end lost 6 bases, the J end lost 1 base, and 14 bases lay between the germline ends. CDR1 LNHDA and CDR2 SQIVND come from the germline V gene (reference sequence). There are 15 residues in the CDR3. CDR3 in amino acids: CASSSRRHGTDTQYF. In nucleotides, the CDR3 is TGTGCCAGTAGCTCCAGGAGGCACGGCACAGATACGCAGTATTTT.

This chain connects TRBV12-3 or TRBV12-4 to TRBJ1-1; D not certain. Trimming stripped 4 bases from V and 4 bases from J, with 16 bases between. This CDR3 has 15 amino acids. The CDR3 spells CASSSLILRGTEAFF. The CDR3 DNA reads as TGTGCCAGCAGTTCCCTGATTCTCCGGGGCACTGAAGCTTTCTTT.

This clone is classed as medium-sized. The chain has TRBV6-5 and TRBJ1-1; D is unresolved. CDR1 is MNHEY and CDR2 is SVGAGI in the germline V gene. The CDR3 loop spans 13 amino acids. Deletions cut 0 bases from V and 7 bases from J, with 9 bases between. The CDR3 sequence: CASSYSMASEAFF. DNA of the CDR3: TGTGCCAGCAGTTACTCGATGGCTAGTGAAGCTTTCTTT.

V is TRBV6-1 and J is TRBJ2-3; 12 nucleotides line up with TRBD2. J gave up 6 bases and V 10 bases, and 8 bases lay outside the gene matches. Per germline, CDR1 MNHNS and CDR2 SASEGT. CDR3 length: 14 amino acids. The CDR3 DNA sequence: TGTGCCACTAGACTAGCGGGAGCGGAGGATACGCAGTATTTT. Translated: CATRLAGAEDTQYF.

By share of the sample, this clone is medium-sized. The chain employs TRBV27 and TRBJ2-7; the D is unclear. The CDR3 spans 14 residues. Germline values: CDR1 MNHEY, CDR2 SMNVEV (reference sequence). The V end was cut by 5 bases, the J end by 5 bases, with 16 bases between. The CDR3 spells CASSPLDKKHEQYF. CDR3 sequence (DNA): TGTGCCAGCAGTCCGCTCGACAAGAAGCACGAGCAGTACTTC.

The sample holds a few counts of this clone. The rearrangement uses TRBV2 and TRBJ2-2; TRBD2 aligns across 11 bases. Germline V CDR1 and CDR2: SNHLY, FYNNEI. J lost 4 bases, V lost 4 bases, and 2 bases had no gene match. The CDR3 length is 15 residues. CDR3 region: CASSGLAGPTGELFF. For the CDR3, the DNA is TGTGCCAGCAGTGGACTAGCGGGACCCACCGGGGAGCTGTTTTTT.

This clone is termed medium-sized. V gene TRBV12-3 or TRBV12-4 combines with J gene TRBJ2-7; tentative D call: TRBD2 (6 bases). The CDR3 length is 13 residues. V was cut by 5 bases and J by 2 bases, with 10 bases left in between. CDR3 in amino acids: CASSRDFTYEQYF. The CDR3 DNA follows: TGTGCCAGCAGTCGGGACTTCACCTACGAGCAGTACTTC.

This clone was seen ten or more times. This rearrangement joins TRBV28 to TRBJ1-5; the D is unclear. Trimming left V 6 bases short and J 1 base short, with 7 bases between. Germline CDR1 and CDR2: MDHEN and SYDVKM. The CDR3 contains 13 residues. The CDR3 loop is CASRTISNQPQHF. The CDR3, as DNA: TGTGCCAGCAGAACCATAAGCAATCAGCCCCAGCATTTT.